The 18 T cell receptor beta chains given below trace back to one sample, sequenced in a study of Graves' ophthalmopathy and Graves' hyperthyroidism. RNA transcripts were the template, and TCR beta CDR3 regions were amplified from them. Following a first-round RT-PCR that used HTBI primers, a second-round multiplex PCR was carried out. From the multiplex PCR reads, TCRdb called clonotypes with MiXCR, one entry per CDR3 protein. The sample contains almost 750,000 distinct CDR3 sequences, roughly 41% of which appear only once. Material for sequencing was peripheral blood. These receptor sequences come from an adult man with Graves' ophthalmopathy.

This chain links TRBV25-1 with TRBJ2-5; 12 bases are a match to TRBD1. There are 20 residues in the CDR3. Losses at the gene ends were 5 bases for V and 4 bases for J; bases not matched to a gene: 20. CDR1 is MGHDK, CDR2 SYGVNS, per germline. CDR3 sequence: CASSHPTSAPGQGAGETQYF. DNA for the CDR3: TGTGCCAGCAGTCACCCTACCTCGGCGCCGGGACAGGGGGCAGGAGAGACCCAGTACTTC.

This clonotype was detected a few times. The chain couples TRBV29-1 to TRBJ2-2, with 10 bases fitting TRBD2. This CDR3 region has 16 residues. The junction had 3 bases not matched to a gene; V was cut back by 2 bases and J by 0 bases. Germline V gene sequence: CDR1 SQVTM, CDR2 ANQGSEA. CDR3: CSVEIGLAANTGELFF. CDR3 bases: TGCAGCGTTGAAATCGGACTAGCGGCGAACACCGGGGAGCTGTTTTTT.

About this clonotype itself: Sequence at one end of the junction differs from germline and may be a read error. The chain joins TRBV24-1 to TRBJ1-5; D perhaps matches TRBD1 (6 bases). From germline, CDR1 is KGHDR and CDR2 SFDVKD. The CDR3 contains 15 residues. CDR3 loop: CASSESFRGGQPQHF. The CDR3 nucleotides are TGTGCCAGCAGTGAAAGTTTTAGGGGGGGACAGCCCCAGCATTTT.

Of note for this clonotype: At one end, the junction sequence differs from germline, possibly due to a read error. The chain couples TRBV24-1 to TRBJ1-5; 8 bases fit TRBD1. The length of the CDR3 is 16 residues. CDR1 is KGHDR and CDR2 is SFDVKD in the germline V gene. The CDR3 coding sequence is TGTGCCAGCAGTTACCGCCCGACAGGGGTCAATCAGCCCCAGCATTTT. Residues: CASSYRPTGVNQPQHF.

The table lists this clonotype with a few counts. One junction end disagrees with the germline gene, perhaps due to a read error. The V call is TRBV5-1, the J call TRBJ2-2, with D possibly TRBD2 on 5 matching bases. Germline V gives CDR1 SGHRS, CDR2 YFSETQ. CDR3 size: 16 residues. CDR3 nucleotide sequence: TGTGCCAGCAGCCCGGGGTTGATGGGGAACACCGGGGAGCTGTTTTTT. Protein: CASSPGLMGNTGELFF.

CDR3 nucleotide sequence: TGTGCCAGCAGCAAGACAGGGAAAGATTCACCCCTCCACTTT. It translates to CASSKTGKDSPLHF. The chain joins TRBV7-9 to TRBJ1-6; 7 bases align to TRBD1. Trimming at V came to 5 bases and at J to 8 bases, leaving 6 bases not matched to a gene. The CDR3 length is 14 residues. In germline, CDR1 is SEHNR, CDR2 FQNEAQ (reference sequence).

This chain connects TRBV12-3 or TRBV12-4 to TRBJ1-4; a possible D gene is TRBD1 (6 bases). CDR3 length: 15 amino acids. Between the trimmed V and J ends, which lost 1 base and 7 bases, there was a span of 13 bases. The CDR3 coding sequence is TGTGCCAGCAGTTTAGAAACAGGGCTGGGTGAAAAACTGTTTTTT. This codes for CASSLETGLGEKLFF.

This clonotype was detected a few times. V is TRBV11-2 and J is TRBJ1-1; unclear D gene. With 3 bases removed from V and 8 bases from J, the gap between germline ends came to 7 bases. The germline CDR1 and CDR2 sequences are SGHAT and FQNNGV. CDR3 length equals 11 residues. CDR3: CASSFDGEAFF. CDR3 sequence (DNA): TGTGCCAGCAGCTTTGACGGCGAAGCTTTCTTT.

In regard to this clonotype: It may be a read error: a sequence one base away is much more abundant. The chain employs TRBV20-1 and TRBJ1-5; D not resolved. V lost 0 bases, J lost 7 bases, and 10 bases lay in between. The CDR3 contains 13 residues. Germline assignment: CDR1 DFQATT and CDR2 SNEGSKA (reference sequence). The DNA of the CDR3 is TGCAGTGCTAGAGATGCGGTTCGCCAGCCCCAGCATTTT. Protein product: CSARDAVRQPQHF.

In this sample, this clonotype turned up many times. The rearrangement uses TRBV7-9 and TRBJ1-1; D may be TRBD1 (5 bases). Germline V gives CDR1 SEHNR, CDR2 FQNEAQ (reference sequence). The CDR3 sequence is 14 residues long. Trimming removed 1 base from V and 3 bases from J, with 9 bases in between. CDR3 bases: TGTGCCAGCAGCTTAGAGGGGCAGTACACTGAAGCTTTCTTT. Translated: CASSLEGQYTEAFF.

This clonotype appeared a few times. This sequence joins TRBV7-9 and TRBJ1-1; no firm D call. V lost 3 bases to trimming and J lost 6 bases, with 11 bases between them. The CDR3 is made up of 13 amino acids. Germline V lookup: CDR1 SEHNR, CDR2 FQNEAQ (reference sequence). The CDR3 nucleotides read TGTGCCAGCAGCTTGTCACCCGGGCCTGAAGCTTTCTTT. This gives the protein CASSLSPGPEAFF.

This clonotype was found a few times. A junction boundary mismatches the germline segment, possibly from a read error. This sequence joins TRBV10-3 and TRBJ1-6; D possibly corresponds to TRBD1 (5 bases). Germline CDR1 and CDR2: ENHRY and SYGVKD. This CDR3 region has 16 residues. This CDR3 is CASSYLAGKGNSPLHF. The CDR3 nucleotides are TGTGCCAGCAGTTACTTGGCGGGAAAGGGGAATTCACCCCTCCACTTT.

V and J are TRBV14 and TRBJ1-2; D gene uncertain. V was clipped by 8 bases and J by 2 bases, with 15 bases between them. This CDR3 is 14 amino acids long. CDR1 and CDR2 (germline): SGHDN, FVKESK. CDR3 residues: CASSPATDNYGYTF. The CDR3 coding sequence is TGTGCCAGCTCACCAGCTACAGACAACTATGGCTACACCTTC.

As regards this clonotype: An end of the junction does not agree with germline; a read error may underlie this. V is TRBV20-1 and J is TRBJ1-1; D ambiguous. The CDR3 spans 11 residues. The V gene's germline CDR1 is DFQATT and CDR2 SNEGSKA (reference sequence). DNA of the CDR3: TGCAGTACTAGAGAGGGTACTGAAGCTTTCTTT. This encodes CSTREGTEAFF.

This clonotype turned up a few times. The chain joins TRBV7-9 to TRBJ1-3; unclear D gene. In germline, CDR1 is SEHNR, CDR2 FQNEAQ (reference sequence). The CDR3 has 14 amino acids. V was pared by 2 bases and J by 2 bases, with 7 bases between. The CDR3 spells CASSLINTGNTIYF. The DNA of the CDR3 is TGTGCCAGCAGCTTAATTAACACTGGAAACACCATATATTTT.

This clonotype came up a few times. The chain is built from TRBV25-1 and TRBJ2-7, with 7 nucleotides matching TRBD2. Losses at the gene ends were 6 bases for V and 0 bases for J; bases not matched to a gene: 14. Germline V lookup: CDR1 MGHDK, CDR2 SYGVNS. The CDR3 covers 17 residues. CDR3: CASSVGGLGGSSYEQYF. CDR3 nucleotides: TGTGCCAGCAGCGTAGGAGGTCTCGGGGGGAGCTCCTACGAGCAGTACTTC.

This clonotype was seen more than once but under ten times. CDR3 DNA: TGTGCCAGCAGCCCGGCGGCCAACGTCCTGACTTTC. This translates into CASSPAANVLTF. J is TRBJ2-6 and V is TRBV11-2; no clear D. CDR3 length: 12 residues. Trimming took 5 bases from V and 6 from J, leaving 5 bases between them. Germline lookup yields CDR1 SGHAT and CDR2 FQNNGV.

This clonotype turned up a few times. CDR3 in amino acids: CASSPRTGGSYNSPLHF. In DNA form, the CDR3 reads TGTGCCAGCAGTCCTCGGACAGGTGGCTCCTATAATTCACCCCTCCACTTT. V and J are TRBV14 and TRBJ1-6; 7 nucleotides agree with TRBD1. J gave up 0 bases and V 6 bases, and 8 bases lay outside the gene matches. Germline loops: CDR1 SGHDN, CDR2 FVKESK. The CDR3 sequence is 17 residues long. Based on the CDR3 plus reference TRBV14 and TRBJ1-6, the full variable domain is EAGVTQFPSHSVIEKGQTVTLRCDPISGHDNLYWYRRVMGKEIKFLLHFVKESKQDESGMPNNRFLAERTGGTYSTLKVQPAELEDSGVYFCASSPRTGGSYNSPLHFGNGTRLTVT.